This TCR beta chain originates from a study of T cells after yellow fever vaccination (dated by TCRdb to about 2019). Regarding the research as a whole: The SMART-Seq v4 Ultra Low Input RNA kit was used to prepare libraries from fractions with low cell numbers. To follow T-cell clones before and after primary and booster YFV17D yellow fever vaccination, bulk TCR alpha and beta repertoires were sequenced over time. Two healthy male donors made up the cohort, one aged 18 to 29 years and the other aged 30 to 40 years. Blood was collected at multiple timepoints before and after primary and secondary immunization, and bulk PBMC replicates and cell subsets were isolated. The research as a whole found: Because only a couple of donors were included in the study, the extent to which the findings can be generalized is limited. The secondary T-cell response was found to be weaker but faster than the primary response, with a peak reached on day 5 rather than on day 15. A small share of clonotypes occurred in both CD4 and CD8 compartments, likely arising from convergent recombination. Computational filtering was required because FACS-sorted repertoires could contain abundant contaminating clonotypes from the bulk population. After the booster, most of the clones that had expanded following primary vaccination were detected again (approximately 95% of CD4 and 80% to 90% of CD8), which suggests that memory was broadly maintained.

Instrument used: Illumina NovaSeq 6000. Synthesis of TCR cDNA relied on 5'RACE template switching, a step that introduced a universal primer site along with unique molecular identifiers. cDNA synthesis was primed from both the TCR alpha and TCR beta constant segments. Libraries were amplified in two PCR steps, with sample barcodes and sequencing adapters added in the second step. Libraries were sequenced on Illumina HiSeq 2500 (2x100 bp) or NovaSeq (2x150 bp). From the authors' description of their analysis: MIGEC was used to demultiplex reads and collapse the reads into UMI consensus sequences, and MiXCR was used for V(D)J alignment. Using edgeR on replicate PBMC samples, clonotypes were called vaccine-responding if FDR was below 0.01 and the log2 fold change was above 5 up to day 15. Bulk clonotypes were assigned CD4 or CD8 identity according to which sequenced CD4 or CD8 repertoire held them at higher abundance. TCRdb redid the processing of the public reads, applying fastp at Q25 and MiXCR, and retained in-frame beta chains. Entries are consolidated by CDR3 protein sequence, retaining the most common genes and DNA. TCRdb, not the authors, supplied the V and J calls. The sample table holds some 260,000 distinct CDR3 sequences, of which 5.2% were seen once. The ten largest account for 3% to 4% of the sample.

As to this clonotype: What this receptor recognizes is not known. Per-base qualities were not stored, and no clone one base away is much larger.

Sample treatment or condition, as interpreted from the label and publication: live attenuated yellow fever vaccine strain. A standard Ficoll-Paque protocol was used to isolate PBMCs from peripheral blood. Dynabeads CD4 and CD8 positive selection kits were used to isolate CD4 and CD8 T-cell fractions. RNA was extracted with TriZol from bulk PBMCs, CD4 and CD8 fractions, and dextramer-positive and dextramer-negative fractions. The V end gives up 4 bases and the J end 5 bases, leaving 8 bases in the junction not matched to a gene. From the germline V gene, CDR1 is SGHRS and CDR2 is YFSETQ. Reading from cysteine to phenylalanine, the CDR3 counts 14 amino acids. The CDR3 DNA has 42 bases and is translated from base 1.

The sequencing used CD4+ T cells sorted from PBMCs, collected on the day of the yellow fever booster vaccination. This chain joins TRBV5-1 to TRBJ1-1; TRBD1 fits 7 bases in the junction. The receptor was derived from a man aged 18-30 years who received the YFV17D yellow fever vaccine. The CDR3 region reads CASSLEGAWTEAFF. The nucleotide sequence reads TGCGCCAGCAGCCTGGAGGGGGCTTGGACTGAAGCTTTCTTT.